These T cell receptor beta chains were read from a single sample in a study of molecular identifiers for immune sequencing clone quantification. TCRdb processed the PCR reads anew with MiXCR; each CDR3 protein has one entry. The repertoire has 45,000 to 65,000 distinct CDR3 sequences, around 27% of them found once; the top ten carry under 2%. Sequencing used naive CD8+ T cells from blood, with Jurkat cell RNA spiked in. These receptor sequences come from a human donor in good health. Some libraries in this study had Jurkat cell RNA spiked in. Both conserved end residues are part of each CDR3. A D gene is named only where the DNA matches it firmly. The size of a clone is reported for some rows only, either as once, few or many, or as a class for expanded clones.

CDR3 protein | CDR3 DNA | J gene | V gene | D gene | clone size
CASSLAGHPIYEPSF | TGTGCCAGCAGTTTAGCGGGACACCCGATATACGAGCCGTCCTTC | TRBJ2-7 | TRBV27 | - | -
CSARGLAGTWGNEQFF | TGCAGTGCTAGAGGACTAGCGGGAACTTGGGGCAATGAGCAGTTCTTC | TRBJ2-1 | TRBV20-1 | TRBD2 | few
CSVDGGQFF | TGCAGCGTTGATGGGGGGCAGTTCTTC | TRBJ2-1 | TRBV29-1 | - | many
CASSLLDSSGANVLTF | TGTGCCAGCAGTTTGTTGGACAGCTCTGGGGCCAACGTCCTGACTTTC | TRBJ2-6 | TRBV28 | - | many
CASRGQWGQPQHF | TGTGCCAGCCGGGGACAGTGGGGTCAGCCCCAGCATTTT | TRBJ1-5 | TRBV6-2/TRBV6-3 | TRBD1 | many
CASGQAGIYAEAFF | TGTGCTAGTGGTCAGGCGGGGATCTACGCTGAAGCTTTCTTT | TRBJ1-1 | TRBV12-5 | - | many
CSARSGGLYEQYF | TGCAGTGCTAGATCAGGGGGCCTGTACGAGCAGTACTTC | TRBJ2-7 | TRBV20-1 | TRBD1 | many
CASSVGDRAPEQYF | TGTGCCAGCAGCGTAGGGGACAGGGCACCCGAGCAGTACTTC | TRBJ2-7 | TRBV9 | TRBD1 | few
CASSYAGGTEAFF | TGTGCCAGCAGTTACGCAGGGGGCACTGAAGCTTTCTTT | TRBJ1-1 | TRBV6-5 | TRBD1 | many
CASSLGVGMNTEAFF | TGCGCCAGCAGTCTAGGGGTCGGGATGAACACTGAAGCTTTCTTT | TRBJ1-1 | TRBV5-1 | - | -
CATRGGPDNQPQHF | TGCGCCACCCGGGGGGGTCCGGACAATCAGCCCCAGCATTTT | TRBJ1-5 | TRBV10-1 | - | many
CASSPAGGSDTQYF | TGTGCCAGCAGCCCGGCGGGGGGCTCAGATACGCAGTATTTT | TRBJ2-3 | TRBV7-6 | TRBD2 | -
CASSQGPDNQPQHF | TGTGCCAGCAGCCAAGGGCCTGACAATCAGCCCCAGCATTTT | TRBJ1-5 | TRBV3-1 | - | many
CASTTFGGGNQPQHF | TGTGCCAGTACTACCTTCGGGGGAGGAAATCAGCCCCAGCATTTT | TRBJ1-5 | TRBV19 | - | many
CASSVVTGTSYADTQYF | TGTGCCAGCAGCGTAGTTACTGGGACTAGCTATGCAGATACGCAGTATTTT | TRBJ2-3 | TRBV9 | TRBD2 | many
CAPEPGGRGGELFF | TGTGCCCCGGAGCCGGGCGGGAGGGGCGGGGAGCTGTTTTTT | TRBJ2-2 | TRBV24-1 | TRBD2 | -
CASSEAALGYSSYEQYF | TGTGCCAGCAGTGAAGCGGCCCTCGGGTATAGCTCCTACGAGCAGTACTTC | TRBJ2-7 | TRBV6-1 | - | many
CASSPPLAGGGENIQYF | TGTGCCAGCAGCCCCCCTTTAGCGGGGGGTGGGGAAAACATTCAGTACTTC | TRBJ2-4 | TRBV6-6 | TRBD2 | many